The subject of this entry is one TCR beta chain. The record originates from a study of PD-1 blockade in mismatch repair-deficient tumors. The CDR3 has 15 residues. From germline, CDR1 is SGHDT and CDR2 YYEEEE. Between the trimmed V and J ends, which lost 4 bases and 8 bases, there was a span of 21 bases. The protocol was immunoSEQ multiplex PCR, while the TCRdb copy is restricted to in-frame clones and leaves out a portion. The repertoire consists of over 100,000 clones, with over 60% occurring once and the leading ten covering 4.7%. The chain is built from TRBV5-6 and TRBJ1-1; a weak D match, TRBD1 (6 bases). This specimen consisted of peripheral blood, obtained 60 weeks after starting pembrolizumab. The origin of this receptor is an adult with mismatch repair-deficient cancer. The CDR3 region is CASSGGPGQGREAFF. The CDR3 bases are TGTGCCAGCAGCGGCGGACCGGGACAAGGACGAGAAGCTTTCTTT.